These T cell receptor beta chains were read from a single sample in a study of T-cell memory formation after mild COVID-19. TCRdb fed the 5' RACE reads into MiXCR, producing one record per CDR3 protein. The profile shows 150,000 to 200,000 distinct CDR3 sequences, around 10% of them singletons. The material sequenced was PBMCs or a T cell subset sorted from them (not recorded which). The receptors were sampled from a young man who had mild COVID-19 (a few samples of this study predate the infection). Cell type and time point are not known. Both conserved end residues are part of each CDR3. D genes are given only for firm matches. The size field is filled for only some rows; it gives once, few, many or a size class.

d_call,j_call,clone_size,v_call,cdr3_nt,cdr3_aa
NA,TRBJ2-7,few,TRBV12-3/TRBV12-4,TGTGCCAGCAGTAATCTCTTCGAGCAGTACTTC,CASSNLFEQYF
NA,TRBJ2-5,few,TRBV24-1,TGTGCCACCAGTGTTGAATGGGGGACCCAGTACTTC,CATSVEWGTQYF
NA,TRBJ2-7,many,TRBV6-5,TGTGCCAGCAGTTACAGTGCTACAGGGAGCTACGAGCAGTACTTC,CASSYSATGSYEQYF
NA,TRBJ2-5,few,TRBV6-1,TGTGCCAGCAGCTCTTCCTCCCGCAGGCAAGAGACCCAGTACTTC,CASSSSSRRQETQYF
TRBD1,TRBJ2-4,NA,TRBV6-1,TGTGCCAGCAGTGAAGCACCCTACAGGGGTTATAACATTCAGTACTTC,CASSEAPYRGYNIQYF
NA,TRBJ2-2,NA,TRBV7-3,TGTGCCAGCAGCTTAACGGTGGTGGGCCCGAGGGAGCTGTTTTTT,CASSLTVVGPRELFF
TRBD1,TRBJ1-2,NA,TRBV24-1,TGTGCCACCAGTGGTGGGGGACAGGGAGCCTATGGCTACACCTTC,CATSGGGQGAYGYTF
TRBD2,TRBJ2-1,NA,TRBV2,TGTGCCAGCAGTGGGGTCGGGACTAGCGGGATCAATGAGCAGTTCTTC,CASSGVGTSGINEQFF
NA,TRBJ2-3,NA,TRBV20-1,TGCAGTGCTAGAATGGGGGGGCCGACAGATACGCAGTATTTT,CSARMGGPTDTQYF
NA,TRBJ2-4,NA,TRBV5-6,TGTGCCAGCAGCTTGTGGGCCAGAAACATTCAGTACTTC,CASSLWARNIQYF
NA,TRBJ2-3,few,TRBV28,TGTGCCAGCAGTTCCCCCGGGGGCCGCACAGATACGCAGTATTTT,CASSSPGGRTDTQYF
TRBD2,TRBJ2-5,NA,TRBV7-8,TGTGCCAGCAGCTTAGAGGCGGGGGAGTGGACGACCCAGTACTTC,CASSLEAGEWTTQYF
NA,TRBJ2-5,NA,TRBV5-6,TGTGCCAGCAGCTTGACGGGAGCGGGCCAAGAGACCCAGTACTTC,CASSLTGAGQETQYF
NA,TRBJ1-1,NA,TRBV3-2,TGTGCCAGCAAGGGGGCTTTCTTT,CASKGAFF
NA,TRBJ1-5,few,TRBV12-5,TGTGCTAGTGGTTTGGAGTTCCGGGAGAATCAGCCCCAGCATTTT,CASGLEFRENQPQHF
TRBD2,TRBJ2-1,few,TRBV7-9,TGTGCCAGCAGCCGCCGGGGGGGGTTAAAGGTCGGGAATGAGCAGTTCTTC,CASSRRGGLKVGNEQFF
NA,TRBJ2-5,few,TRBV20-1,TGCAGTGCTAGACGTTTTGGGGACACAGTCCAAGAGACCCAGTACTTC,CSARRFGDTVQETQYF
TRBD1,TRBJ2-7,NA,TRBV4-2,TGTGCCAGCAGCCAAGGGCCGGGACAGGTGGACGAGCAGTACTTC,CASSQGPGQVDEQYF
NA,TRBJ2-7,many,TRBV5-1,TGCGCCAGCAGCTTGGCCACAAGGGGCAACGAGCAGTACTTC,CASSLATRGNEQYF
TRBD1,TRBJ1-2,NA,TRBV4-3,TGCGCCAGCAGAATCGCCACCGGTGGACAGGGTGGCTACACCTTC,CASRIATGGQGGYTF
NA,TRBJ2-5,NA,TRBV12-3/TRBV12-4,TGTGCCAGCGCAGACAGAGAAGAGACCCAGTACTTC,CASADREETQYF
TRBD1,TRBJ1-6,few,TRBV5-4,TGTGCCAGCAGCTCAAGACAGGGGGAGAGTTCACCCCTCCACTTT,CASSSRQGESSPLHF
NA,TRBJ2-5,NA,TRBV20-1,TGCAGTGCTAGAGTTCCACTGGAGACCCAGTACTTC,CSARVPLETQYF
NA,TRBJ2-3,few,TRBV4-3,TGCGCCAGCAGCCAAAATTTCCAGATTAACACAGATACGCAGTATTTT,CASSQNFQINTDTQYF
NA,TRBJ1-1,NA,TRBV12-3/TRBV12-4,TGTGCCAGCAGTTTCGGGGGCGCAGATGAAGCTTTCTTT,CASSFGGADEAFF
TRBD1,TRBJ2-3,few,TRBV5-1,TGCGCCAGCAGTGGTGAGGGGGCATCTGCAGATACGCAGTATTTT,CASSGEGASADTQYF
TRBD1,TRBJ1-6,NA,TRBV6-2/TRBV6-3,TGTGCCAGCAGACAGGGGTCTGCATATGATTCACCCCTCCACTTT,CASRQGSAYDSPLHF
NA,TRBJ1-2,few,TRBV19,TGTGCCAGTAGTATACTGGACTTCGGCTACACCTTC,CASSILDFGYTF
NA,TRBJ1-5,NA,TRBV19,TGTGCCAGTAGTATAAGGATCCAGGGTCAGCCCCAGCATTTT,CASSIRIQGQPQHF
NA,TRBJ2-1,many,TRBV29-1,TGCAGCGTTGCCTGGAGCTCCTACAATGAGCAGTTCTTC,CSVAWSSYNEQFF
TRBD1,TRBJ1-2,NA,TRBV5-1,TGCGCCAGCACACAAACGGGACAGGGTGACGGCTACACCTTC,CASTQTGQGDGYTF
NA,TRBJ1-2,NA,TRBV10-3,TGTGCCATCAGTGCGGCGGGGATGTATGGCTACACCTTC,CAISAAGMYGYTF
NA,TRBJ1-6,few,TRBV4-1,TGCGCCAGCAGCAAAGCGAGGGATTCACCCCTCCACTTT,CASSKARDSPLHF
NA,TRBJ1-2,few,TRBV3-1,TGTGCCAGCAGCCGGACTGGGAGCGGCTATGGCTACACCTTC,CASSRTGSGYGYTF
NA,TRBJ1-2,many,TRBV10-3,TGTGCCATCAGTGTGGGTGGTAGCTATGGCTACACCTTC,CAISVGGSYGYTF
TRBD1,TRBJ2-2,few,TRBV12-3/TRBV12-4,TGTGCCAGCATTCCCCAAGGGACAGGGAATACCGGGGAGCTGTTTTTT,CASIPQGTGNTGELFF
NA,TRBJ2-1,NA,TRBV2,TGTGCCAGCAGTGAAATGGACTACAGTGAGCAGTTCTTC,CASSEMDYSEQFF
NA,TRBJ2-1,NA,TRBV18,TGTGCCAGCTCACCACCGTCAGGGTACTACAATGAGCAGTTCTTC,CASSPPSGYYNEQFF
TRBD1,TRBJ2-2,NA,TRBV7-9,TGTGCCGGGATTCGGGACAGGGCCGCCGGGGAGCTGTTTTTT,CAGIRDRAAGELFF
NA,TRBJ1-5,NA,TRBV20-1,TGCAGTGCTAGTTTCCAGGCGAATCAGCCCCAGCATTTT,CSASFQANQPQHF
NA,TRBJ1-6,NA,TRBV25-1,TGTGCCAGCAGTGAATTTTATTCACCCCTCCACTTT,CASSEFYSPLHF
NA,TRBJ1-2,NA,TRBV28,TGTGCCAGCAGTTTACGGGGAGCGGTCTATGGCTACACCTTC,CASSLRGAVYGYTF
NA,TRBJ2-2,many,TRBV20-1,TGCAGTGCTAGATTGACCGCTAGCGGGGAGCTGTTTTTT,CSARLTASGELFF
TRBD2,TRBJ2-3,NA,TRBV5-1,TGCGCCAGCAGCTTGCCGCTAGCGGGGGTGAGCACAGATACGCAGTATTTT,CASSLPLAGVSTDTQYF
NA,TRBJ2-1,many,TRBV5-6,TGTGCCAGCAGCGTCGACCACAATGAGCAGTTCTTC,CASSVDHNEQFF